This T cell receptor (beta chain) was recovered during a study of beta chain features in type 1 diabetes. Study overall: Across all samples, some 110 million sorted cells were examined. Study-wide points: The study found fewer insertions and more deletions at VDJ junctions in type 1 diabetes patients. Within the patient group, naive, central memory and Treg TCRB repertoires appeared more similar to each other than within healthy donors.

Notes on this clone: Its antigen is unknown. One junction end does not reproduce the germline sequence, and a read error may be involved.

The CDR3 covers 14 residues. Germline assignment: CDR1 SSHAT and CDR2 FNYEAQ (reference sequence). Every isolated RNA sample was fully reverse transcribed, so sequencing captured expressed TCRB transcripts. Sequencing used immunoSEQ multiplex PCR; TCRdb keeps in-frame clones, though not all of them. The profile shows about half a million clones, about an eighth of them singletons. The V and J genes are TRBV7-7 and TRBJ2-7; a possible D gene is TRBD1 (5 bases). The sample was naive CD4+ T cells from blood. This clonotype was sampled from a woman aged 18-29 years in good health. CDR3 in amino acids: CASSKNQGSYEQYF. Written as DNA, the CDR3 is TGTGCTAGCAGCAAAAATCAGGGTTCCTACGAGCAGTACTTC.